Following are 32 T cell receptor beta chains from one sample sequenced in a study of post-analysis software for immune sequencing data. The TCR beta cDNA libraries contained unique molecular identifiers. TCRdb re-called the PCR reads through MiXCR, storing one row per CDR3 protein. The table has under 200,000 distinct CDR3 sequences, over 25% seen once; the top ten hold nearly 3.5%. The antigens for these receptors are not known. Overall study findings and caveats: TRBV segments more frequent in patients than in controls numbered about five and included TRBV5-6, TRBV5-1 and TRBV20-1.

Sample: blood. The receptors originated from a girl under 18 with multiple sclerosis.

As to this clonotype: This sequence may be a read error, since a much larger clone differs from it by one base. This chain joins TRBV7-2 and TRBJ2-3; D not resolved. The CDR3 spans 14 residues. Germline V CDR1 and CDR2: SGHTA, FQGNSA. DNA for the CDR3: TGTGCCAGCAGCTCTACGGCCAGCACAGATACGCGGTATTTT. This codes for CASSSTASTDTRYF.

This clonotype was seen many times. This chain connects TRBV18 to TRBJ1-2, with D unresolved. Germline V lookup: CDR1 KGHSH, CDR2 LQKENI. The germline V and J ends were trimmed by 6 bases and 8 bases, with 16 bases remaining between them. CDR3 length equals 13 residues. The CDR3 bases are TGTGCCAGCTCCCGGAGGGCAGGAGGAGGCTACACCTTC. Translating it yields CASSRRAGGGYTF.

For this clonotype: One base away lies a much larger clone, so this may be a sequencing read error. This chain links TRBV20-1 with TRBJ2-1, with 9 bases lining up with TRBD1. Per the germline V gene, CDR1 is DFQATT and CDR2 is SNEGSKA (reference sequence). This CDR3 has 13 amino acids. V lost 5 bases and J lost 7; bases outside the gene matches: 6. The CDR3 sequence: CSALEDRGNEQFF. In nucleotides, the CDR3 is TGCAGTGCTCTCGAGGACAGGGGAAATGAGCAGTTCTTC.

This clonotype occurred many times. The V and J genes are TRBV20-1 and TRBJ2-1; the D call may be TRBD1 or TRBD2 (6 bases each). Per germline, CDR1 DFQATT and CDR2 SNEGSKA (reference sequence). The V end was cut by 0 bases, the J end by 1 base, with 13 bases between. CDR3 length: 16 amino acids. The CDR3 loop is CSARDYEGGSYNEQFF. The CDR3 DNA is TGCAGTGCTAGAGATTATGAAGGGGGGTCCTACAATGAGCAGTTCTTC.

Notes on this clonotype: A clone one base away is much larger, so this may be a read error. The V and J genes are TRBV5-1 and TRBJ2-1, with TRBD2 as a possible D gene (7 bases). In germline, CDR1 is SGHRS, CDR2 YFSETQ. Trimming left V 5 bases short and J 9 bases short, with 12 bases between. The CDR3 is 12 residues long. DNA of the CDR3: TGCGCCAGCAGGGTGGGGGGGGCTGAGCAGTTCTTC. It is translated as CASRVGGAEQFF.

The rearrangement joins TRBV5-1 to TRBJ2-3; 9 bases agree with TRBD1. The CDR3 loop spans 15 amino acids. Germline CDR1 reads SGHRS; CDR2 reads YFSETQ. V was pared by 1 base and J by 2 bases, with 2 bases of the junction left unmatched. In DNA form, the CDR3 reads TGCGCCAGCAGCTTGAGACAGGGGGTCACAGATACGCAGTATTTT. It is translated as CASSLRQGVTDTQYF.

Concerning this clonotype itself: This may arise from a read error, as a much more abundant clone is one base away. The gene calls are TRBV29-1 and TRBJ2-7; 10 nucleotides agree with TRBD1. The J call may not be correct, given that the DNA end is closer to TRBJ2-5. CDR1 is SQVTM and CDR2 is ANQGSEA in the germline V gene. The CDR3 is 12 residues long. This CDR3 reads CSVGQGGETQYF. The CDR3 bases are TGCAGCGTCGGACAGGGGGGCGAGACCCAGTACTTC.

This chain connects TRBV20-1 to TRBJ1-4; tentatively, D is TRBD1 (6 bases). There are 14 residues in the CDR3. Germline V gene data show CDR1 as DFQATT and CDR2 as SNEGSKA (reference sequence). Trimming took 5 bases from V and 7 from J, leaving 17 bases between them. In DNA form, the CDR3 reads TGCAGTGCTCCGCGCACAGGGATGAGTGAAAAACTGTTTTTT. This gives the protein CSAPRTGMSEKLFF.

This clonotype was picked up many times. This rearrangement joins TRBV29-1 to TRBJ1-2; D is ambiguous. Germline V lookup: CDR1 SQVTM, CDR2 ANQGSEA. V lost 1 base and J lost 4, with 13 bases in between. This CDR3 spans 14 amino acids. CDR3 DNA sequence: TGCAGCGTTGAAGGGACCCCGGGTGCCTATGGCTACACCTTC. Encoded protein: CSVEGTPGAYGYTF.

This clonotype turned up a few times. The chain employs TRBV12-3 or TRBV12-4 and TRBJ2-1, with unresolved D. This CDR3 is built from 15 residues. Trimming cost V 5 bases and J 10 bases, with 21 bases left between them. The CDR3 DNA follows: TGTGCCAGCAGTCCGAGGTCGCGGCTCTCGGACGAGCAGTTCTTC. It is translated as CASSPRSRLSDEQFF.

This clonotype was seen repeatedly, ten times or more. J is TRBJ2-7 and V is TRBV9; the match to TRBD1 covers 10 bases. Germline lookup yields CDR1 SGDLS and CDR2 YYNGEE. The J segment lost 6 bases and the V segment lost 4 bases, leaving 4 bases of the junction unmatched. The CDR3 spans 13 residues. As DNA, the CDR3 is TGTGCCAGCAGCCGACAGGGGGCTAGCGAGCAGTACTTC. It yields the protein CASSRQGASEQYF.

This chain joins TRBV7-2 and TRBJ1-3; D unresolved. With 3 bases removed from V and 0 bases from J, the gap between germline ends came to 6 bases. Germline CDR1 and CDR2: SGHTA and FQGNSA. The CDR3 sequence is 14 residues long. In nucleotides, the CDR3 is TGTGCCAGCAGCTTTACGTACTCTGGAAACACCATATATTTT. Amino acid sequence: CASSFTYSGNTIYF.

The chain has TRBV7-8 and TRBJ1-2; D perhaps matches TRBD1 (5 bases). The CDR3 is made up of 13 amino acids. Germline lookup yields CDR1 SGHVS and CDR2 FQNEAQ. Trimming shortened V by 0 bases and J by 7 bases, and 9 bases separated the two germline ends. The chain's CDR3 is CASSLAWGGGYTF. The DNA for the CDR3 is TGTGCCAGCAGCTTAGCGTGGGGCGGTGGCTACACCTTC.

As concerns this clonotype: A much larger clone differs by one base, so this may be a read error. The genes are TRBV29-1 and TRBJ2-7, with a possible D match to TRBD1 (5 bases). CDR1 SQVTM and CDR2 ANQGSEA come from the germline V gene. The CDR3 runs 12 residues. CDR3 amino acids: CSALTGADERYF. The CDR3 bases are TGCAGCGCTTTGACTGGGGCGGACGAGCGGTACTTC.

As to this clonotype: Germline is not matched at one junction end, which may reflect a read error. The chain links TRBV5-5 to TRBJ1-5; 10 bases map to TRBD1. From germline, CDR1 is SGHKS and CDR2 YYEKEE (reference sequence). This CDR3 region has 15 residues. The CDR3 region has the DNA TGTGCCTGCAGCCGGACAGGGGGAGGCAATCAGCCCCAGCATTTT. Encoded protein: CACSRTGGGNQPQHF.

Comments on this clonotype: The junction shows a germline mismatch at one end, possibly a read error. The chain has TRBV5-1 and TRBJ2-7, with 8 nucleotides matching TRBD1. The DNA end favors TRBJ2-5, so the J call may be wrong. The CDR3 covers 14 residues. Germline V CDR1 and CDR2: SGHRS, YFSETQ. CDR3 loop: CANSQDRVSETQYF. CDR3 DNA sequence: TGCGCCAACAGCCAGGACAGGGTTAGTGAGACCCAGTACTTC.

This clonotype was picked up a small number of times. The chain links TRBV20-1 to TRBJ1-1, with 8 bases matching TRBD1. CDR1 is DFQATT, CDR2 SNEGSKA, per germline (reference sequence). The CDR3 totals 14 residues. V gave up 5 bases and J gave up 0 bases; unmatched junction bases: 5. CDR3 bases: TGCAGTGCTCGCAGGGGGCCAGTGAACACTGAAGCTTTCTTT. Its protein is CSARRGPVNTEAFF.

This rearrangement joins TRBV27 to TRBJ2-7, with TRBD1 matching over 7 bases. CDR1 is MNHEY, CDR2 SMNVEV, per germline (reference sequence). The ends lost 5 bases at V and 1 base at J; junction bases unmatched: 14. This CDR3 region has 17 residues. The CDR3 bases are TGTGCCAGCAGTCTCACTCCACAGGGGTCCGGGTCCTACGAGCAGTACTTC. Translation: CASSLTPQGSGSYEQYF.

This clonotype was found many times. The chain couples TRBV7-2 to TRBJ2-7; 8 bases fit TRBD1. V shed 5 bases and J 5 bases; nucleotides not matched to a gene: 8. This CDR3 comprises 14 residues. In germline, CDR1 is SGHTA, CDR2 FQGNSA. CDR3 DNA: TGTGCCAGCAGCCCCAGGGACAGGTTCGACGAGCAGTACTTC. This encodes CASSPRDRFDEQYF.

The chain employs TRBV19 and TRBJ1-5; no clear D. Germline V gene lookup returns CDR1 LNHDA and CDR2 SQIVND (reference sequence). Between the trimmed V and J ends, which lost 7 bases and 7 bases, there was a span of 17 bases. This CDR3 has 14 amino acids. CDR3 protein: CASTTEGVRQPQHF. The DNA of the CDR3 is TGTGCCAGTACCACAGAGGGAGTGAGGCAGCCCCAGCATTTT. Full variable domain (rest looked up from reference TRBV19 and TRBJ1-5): DGGITQSPKYLFRKEGQNVTLSCEQNLNHDAMYWYRQDPGQGLRLIYYSQIVNDFQKGDIAEGYSVSREKKESFPLTVTSAQKNPTAFYLCASTTEGVRQPQHFGDGTRLSIL.

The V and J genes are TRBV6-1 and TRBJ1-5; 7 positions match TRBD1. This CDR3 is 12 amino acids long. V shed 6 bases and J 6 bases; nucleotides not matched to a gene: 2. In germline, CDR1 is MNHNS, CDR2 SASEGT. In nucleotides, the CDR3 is TGTGCCAGCAGGACAGGGCCTCAGCCCCAGCATTTT. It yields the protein CASRTGPQPQHF.

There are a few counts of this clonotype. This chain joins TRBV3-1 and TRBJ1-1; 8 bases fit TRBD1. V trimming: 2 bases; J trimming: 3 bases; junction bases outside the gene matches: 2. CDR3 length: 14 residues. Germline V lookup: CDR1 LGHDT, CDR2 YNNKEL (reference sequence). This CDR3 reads CASSQHRGDTEAFF. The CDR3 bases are TGTGCCAGCAGCCAACACAGGGGGGACACTGAAGCTTTCTTT.

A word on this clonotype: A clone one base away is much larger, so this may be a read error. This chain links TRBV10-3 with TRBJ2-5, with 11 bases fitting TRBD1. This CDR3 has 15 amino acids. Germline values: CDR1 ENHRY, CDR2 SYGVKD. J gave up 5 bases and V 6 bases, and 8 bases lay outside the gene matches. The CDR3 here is CAISDGQGASETQYF. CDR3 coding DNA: TGTGCCATCAGCGACGGACAGGGGGCATCGGAGACCCAGTACTTC.

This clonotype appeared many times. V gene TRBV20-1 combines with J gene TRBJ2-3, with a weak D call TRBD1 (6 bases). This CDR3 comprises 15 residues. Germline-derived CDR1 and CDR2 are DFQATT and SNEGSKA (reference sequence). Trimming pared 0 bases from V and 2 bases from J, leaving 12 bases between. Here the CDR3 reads CSARDWKGDTDTQYF. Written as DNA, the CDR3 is TGCAGTGCTAGAGATTGGAAGGGGGACACAGATACGCAGTATTTT.

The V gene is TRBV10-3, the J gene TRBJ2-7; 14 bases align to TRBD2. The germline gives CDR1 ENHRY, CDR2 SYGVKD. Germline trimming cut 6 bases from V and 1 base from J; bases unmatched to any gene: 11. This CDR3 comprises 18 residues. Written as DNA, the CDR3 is TGTGCCATCAGGGACCCGGGACTAGCGGGGGAAGGGTCCTACGAGCAGTACTTC. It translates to CAIRDPGLAGEGSYEQYF.

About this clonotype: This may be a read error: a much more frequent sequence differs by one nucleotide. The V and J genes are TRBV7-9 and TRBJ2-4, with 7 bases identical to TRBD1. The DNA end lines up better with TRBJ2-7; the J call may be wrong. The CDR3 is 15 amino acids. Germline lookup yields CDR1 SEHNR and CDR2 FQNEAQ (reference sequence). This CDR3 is CASSSYRGERYEQYF. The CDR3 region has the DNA TGTGCCAGCAGCTCGTACAGGGGAGAGAGGTACGAGCAGTACTTC.

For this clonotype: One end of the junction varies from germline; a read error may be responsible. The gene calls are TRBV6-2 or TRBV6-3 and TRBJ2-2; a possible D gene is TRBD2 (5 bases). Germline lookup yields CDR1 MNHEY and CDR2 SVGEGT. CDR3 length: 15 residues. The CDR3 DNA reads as TGTGCCAGCAGTTACTCGGTTCCACGCGACGGGGAGCGGTTTTTT. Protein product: CASSYSVPRDGERFF.

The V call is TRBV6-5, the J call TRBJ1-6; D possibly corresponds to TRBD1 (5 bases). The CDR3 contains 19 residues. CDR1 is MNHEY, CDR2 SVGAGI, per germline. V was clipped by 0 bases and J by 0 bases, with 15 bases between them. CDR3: CASSYSMGGLSSYNSPLHF. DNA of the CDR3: TGTGCCAGCAGTTACTCGATGGGGGGTCTAAGCTCCTATAATTCACCCCTCCACTTT.

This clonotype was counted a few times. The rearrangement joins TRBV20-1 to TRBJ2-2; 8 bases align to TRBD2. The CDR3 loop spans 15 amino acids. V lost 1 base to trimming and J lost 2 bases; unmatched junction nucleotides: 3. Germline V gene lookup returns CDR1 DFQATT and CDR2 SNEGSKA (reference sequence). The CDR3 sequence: CSARGSGRNTGELFF. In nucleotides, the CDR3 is TGCAGTGCTAGAGGAAGCGGGAGAAACACCGGGGAGCTGTTTTTT.

Here the CDR3 DNA reads TGCAGTGCTAGAGATCGGACCTGGGGAGCTAGCGGTGAGCAGTACTTC. Encoded protein: CSARDRTWGASGEQYF. The chain joins TRBV20-1 to TRBJ2-7; 7 bases agree with TRBD2. Germline V gene data show CDR1 as DFQATT and CDR2 as SNEGSKA (reference sequence). The CDR3 extends over 16 amino acids. The V gene end was trimmed by 0 bases and the J gene end by 7 bases; junction bases not matched to a gene: 15.

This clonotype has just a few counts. The CDR3 sequence is CASSVGDSGNSPLHF. The CDR3 DNA sequence: TGTGCCAGCAGCGTTGGGGACAGCGGTAATTCACCCCTCCACTTT. The rearrangement uses TRBV9 and TRBJ1-6; 7 bases agree with TRBD1. CDR1 is SGDLS and CDR2 is YYNGEE in the germline V gene. The CDR3 is made up of 15 amino acids. J was trimmed by 6 bases and V by 2 bases; bases with no gene match: 5. Filled out from reference TRBV9 and TRBJ1-6, the complete variable domain reads DSGVTQTPKHLITATGQRVTLRCSPRSGDLSVYWYQQSLDQGLQFLIQYYNGEERAKGNILERFSAQQFPDLHSELNLSSLELGDSALYFCASSVGDSGNSPLHFGNGTRLTVT.

The DNA of the CDR3 is TGCAGTGCTAGAGAAGCGACAGGGAGGAACGAGCAGTACTTC. Its protein product is CSAREATGRNEQYF. The rearrangement uses TRBV20-1 and TRBJ2-5, with D perhaps TRBD1 (7 bases). The closer fit of TRBJ2-7 to the DNA end suggests the J call may be wrong. CDR1 DFQATT and CDR2 SNEGSKA come from the germline V gene (reference sequence). The CDR3 contains 14 residues.